This T cell receptor beta chain was documented in a study of identical twins. TCRdb independently ran MiXCR on the 5' RACE reads; one entry per CDR3 protein. The data contain 200,000 to 250,000 distinct CDR3 sequences, approximately 7% of them singletons. All donors were healthy, and all were Caucasian. This clonotype occurred many times. The antigen remains unidentified. Overall study findings and caveats: Models came in too low on out-of-frame TCR alpha sharing in monozygotic twins. In beta out-of-frame sequences, the excess sharing between twins was weaker. Memory repertoires lacked the insertion deficit that abundant cord blood beta clonotypes showed.

Trimming took off 2 bases at V and 0 bases at J, with 8 bases between the two ends. The CDR3 spans 14 residues. Germline assignment: CDR1 SGHVS and CDR2 FQNEAQ. The sample also formed part of further work on yellow fever vaccine responses in identical twins.

The material sequenced was memory (CD45RO+) T cells sorted from blood. This TCR was sampled from a woman aged 18-29 years in good health. The chain recombines TRBV7-8 with TRBJ2-7; D gene unclear. The CDR3 DNA follows: TGTGCCAGCAGCTTAAACTACAACTCCTACGAGCAGTACTTC. It is translated as CASSLNYNSYEQYF. Full variable domain (missing parts from reference TRBV7-8 and TRBJ2-7): GAGVSQSPRYKVAKRGQDVALRCDPISGHVSLFWYQQALGQGPEFLTYFQNEAQLDKSGLPSDRFFAERPEGSVSTLKIQRTQQEDSAVYLCASSLNYNSYEQYFGPGTRLTVT.